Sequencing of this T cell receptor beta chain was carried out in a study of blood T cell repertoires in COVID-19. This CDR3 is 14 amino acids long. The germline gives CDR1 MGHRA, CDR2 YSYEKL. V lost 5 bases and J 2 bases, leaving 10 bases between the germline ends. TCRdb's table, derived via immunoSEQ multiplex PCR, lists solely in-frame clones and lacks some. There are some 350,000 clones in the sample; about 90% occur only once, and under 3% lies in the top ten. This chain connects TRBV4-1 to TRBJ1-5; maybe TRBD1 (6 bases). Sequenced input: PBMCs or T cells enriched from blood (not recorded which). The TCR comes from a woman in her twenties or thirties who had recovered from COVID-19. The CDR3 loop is CASSTQGGNQPQHF. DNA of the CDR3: TGCGCCAGCAGCACACAGGGCGGCAATCAGCCCCAGCATTTT.